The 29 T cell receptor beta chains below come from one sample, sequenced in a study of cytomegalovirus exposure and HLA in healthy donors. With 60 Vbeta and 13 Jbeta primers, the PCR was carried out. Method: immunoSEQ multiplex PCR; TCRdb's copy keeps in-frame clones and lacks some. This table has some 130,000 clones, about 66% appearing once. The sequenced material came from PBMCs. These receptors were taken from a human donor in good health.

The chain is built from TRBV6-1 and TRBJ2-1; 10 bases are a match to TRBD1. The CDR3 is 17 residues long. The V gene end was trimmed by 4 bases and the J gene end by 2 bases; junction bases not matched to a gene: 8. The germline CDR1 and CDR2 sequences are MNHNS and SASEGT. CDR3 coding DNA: TGTGCCAGCAGTGCCCGAATGACAGGGGGCCCCTACAATGAGCAGTTCTTC. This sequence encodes CASSARMTGGPYNEQFF.

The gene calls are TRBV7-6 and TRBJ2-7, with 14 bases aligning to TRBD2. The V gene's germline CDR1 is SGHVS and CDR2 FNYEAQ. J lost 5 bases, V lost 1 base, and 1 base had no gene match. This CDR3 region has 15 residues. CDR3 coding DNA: TGTGCCAGCAGCTTAGGGGGACTAGCGGGAGACGAGCAGTACTTC. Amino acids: CASSLGGLAGDEQYF. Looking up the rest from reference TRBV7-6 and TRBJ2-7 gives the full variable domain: GAGVSQSPRYKVTKRGQDVALRCDPISGHVSLYWYRQALGQGPEFLTYFNYEAQQDKSGLPNDRFSAERPEGSISTLTIQRTEQRDSAMYRCASSLGGLAGDEQYFGPGTRLTVT.

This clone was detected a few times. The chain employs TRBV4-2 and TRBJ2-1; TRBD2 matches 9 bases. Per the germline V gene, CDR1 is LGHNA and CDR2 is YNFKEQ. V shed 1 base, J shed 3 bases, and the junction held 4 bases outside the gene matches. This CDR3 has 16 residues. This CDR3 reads CASSQGLAGRYNEQFF. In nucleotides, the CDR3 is TGTGCCAGCAGCCAAGGTCTAGCGGGACGCTACAATGAGCAGTTCTTC.

The CDR3 nucleotides read TGTGCCAGCAGCCCGAACAGGATCACTCAGCCCCAGCATTTT. Translation: CASSPNRITQPQHF. The rearrangement links TRBV14 to TRBJ1-5; weak D call: TRBD1 (5 bases). CDR1 is SGHDN, CDR2 FVKESK, per germline. V was shortened by 4 bases and J by 6 bases, with 13 bases between the two germline ends. CDR3 length equals 14 residues.

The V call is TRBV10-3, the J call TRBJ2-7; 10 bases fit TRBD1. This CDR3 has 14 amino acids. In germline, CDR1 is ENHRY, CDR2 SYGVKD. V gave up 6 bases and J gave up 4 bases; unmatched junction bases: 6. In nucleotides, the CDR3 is TGTGCCATCAGCGGGACAGGGGCGGTATACGAGCAGTACTTC. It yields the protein CAISGTGAVYEQYF.

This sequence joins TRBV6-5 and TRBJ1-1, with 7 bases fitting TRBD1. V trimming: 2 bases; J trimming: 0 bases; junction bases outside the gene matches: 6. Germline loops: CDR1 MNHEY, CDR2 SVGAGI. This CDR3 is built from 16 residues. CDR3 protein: CASSYLAGGMNTEAFF. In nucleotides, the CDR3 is TGTGCCAGCAGTTACCTCGCAGGGGGAATGAACACTGAAGCTTTCTTT.

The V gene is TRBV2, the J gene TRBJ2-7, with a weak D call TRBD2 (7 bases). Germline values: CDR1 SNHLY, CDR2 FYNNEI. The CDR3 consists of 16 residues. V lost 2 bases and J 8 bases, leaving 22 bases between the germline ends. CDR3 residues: CASSELGGQAPWKQYF. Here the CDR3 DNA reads TGTGCCAGCAGTGAATTGGGGGGGCAAGCCCCCTGGAAGCAGTACTTC.

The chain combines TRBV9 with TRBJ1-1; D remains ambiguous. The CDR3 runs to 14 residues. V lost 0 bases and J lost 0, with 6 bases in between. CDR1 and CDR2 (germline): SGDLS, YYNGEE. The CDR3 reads CASSVAPVNTEAFF. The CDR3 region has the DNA TGTGCCAGCAGCGTAGCTCCCGTGAACACTGAAGCTTTCTTT. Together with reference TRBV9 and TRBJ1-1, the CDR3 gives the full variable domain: DSGVTQTPKHLITATGQRVTLRCSPRSGDLSVYWYQQSLDQGLQFLIQYYNGEERAKGNILERFSAQQFPDLHSELNLSSLELGDSALYFCASSVAPVNTEAFFGQGTRLTVV.

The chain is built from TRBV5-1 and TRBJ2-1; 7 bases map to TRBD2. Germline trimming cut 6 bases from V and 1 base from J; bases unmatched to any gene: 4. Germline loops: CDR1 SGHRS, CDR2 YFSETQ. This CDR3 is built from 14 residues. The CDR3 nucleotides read TGCGCCAGCACGGGGGGAGGGTCCTACAATGAGCAGTTCTTC. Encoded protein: CASTGGGSYNEQFF.

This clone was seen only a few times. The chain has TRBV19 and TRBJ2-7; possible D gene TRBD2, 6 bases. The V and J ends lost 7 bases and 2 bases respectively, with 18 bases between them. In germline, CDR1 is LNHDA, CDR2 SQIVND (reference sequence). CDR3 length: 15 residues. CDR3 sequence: CASIGAGSGPYEQYF. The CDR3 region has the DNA TGTGCCAGTATCGGGGCAGGGAGCGGGCCCTACGAGCAGTACTTC. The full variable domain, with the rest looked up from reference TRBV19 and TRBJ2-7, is DGGITQSPKYLFRKEGQNVTLSCEQNLNHDAMYWYRQDPGQGLRLIYYSQIVNDFQKGDIAEGYSVSREKKESFPLTVTSAQKNPTAFYLCASIGAGSGPYEQYFGPGTRLTVT.

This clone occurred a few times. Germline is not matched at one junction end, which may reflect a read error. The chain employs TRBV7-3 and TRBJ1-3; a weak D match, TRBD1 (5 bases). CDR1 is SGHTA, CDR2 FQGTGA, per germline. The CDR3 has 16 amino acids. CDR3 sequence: CASSLTPGTGGNTIYF. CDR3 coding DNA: TGTGCCAGCAGCCTAACACCAGGCACAGGAGGAAACACCATATATTTT.

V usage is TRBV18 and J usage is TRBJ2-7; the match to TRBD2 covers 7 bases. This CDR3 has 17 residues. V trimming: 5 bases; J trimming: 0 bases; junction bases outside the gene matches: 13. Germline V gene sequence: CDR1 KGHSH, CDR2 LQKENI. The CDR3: CASSRSQLARSSYEQYF. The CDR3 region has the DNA TGTGCCAGCTCAAGATCCCAACTAGCGAGGAGCTCCTACGAGCAGTACTTC.

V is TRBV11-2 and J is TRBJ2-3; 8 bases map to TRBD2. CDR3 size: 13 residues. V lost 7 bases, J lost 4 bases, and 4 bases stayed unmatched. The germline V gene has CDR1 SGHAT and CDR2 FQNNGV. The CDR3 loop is CASNLGRADTQYF. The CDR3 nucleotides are TGTGCCAGCAACCTCGGGAGGGCAGATACGCAGTATTTT. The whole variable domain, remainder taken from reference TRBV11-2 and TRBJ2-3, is EAGVAQSPRYKIIEKRQSVAFWCNPISGHATLYWYQQILGQGPKLLIQFQNNGVVDDSQLPKDRFSAERLKGVDSTLKIQPAKLEDSAVYLCASNLGRADTQYFGPGTRLTVL.

The CDR3 reads CASSLTSGNIRTEAFF. For the CDR3, the DNA is TGTGCCAGCAGTCTGACCTCAGGGAACATTCGGACTGAAGCTTTCTTT. The chain uses TRBV28 and TRBJ1-1; tentative D call: TRBD1 (5 bases). V was pared by 5 bases and J by 5 bases, with 21 bases between. Per germline, CDR1 MDHEN and CDR2 SYDVKM. The CDR3 is 16 amino acids.

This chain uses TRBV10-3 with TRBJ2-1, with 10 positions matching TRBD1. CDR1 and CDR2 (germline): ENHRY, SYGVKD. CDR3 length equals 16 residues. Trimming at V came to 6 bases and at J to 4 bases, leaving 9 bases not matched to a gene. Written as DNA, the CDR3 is TGTGCCATCAGGGGGGACAGGGGAACATTGTACAATGAGCAGTTCTTC. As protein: CAIRGDRGTLYNEQFF.

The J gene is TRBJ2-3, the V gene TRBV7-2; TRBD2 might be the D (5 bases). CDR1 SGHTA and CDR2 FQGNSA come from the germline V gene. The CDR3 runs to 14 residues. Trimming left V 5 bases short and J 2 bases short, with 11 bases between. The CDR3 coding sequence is TGTGCCAGCAGCCTGGACTTTTCCACAGATACGCAGTATTTT. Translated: CASSLDFSTDTQYF. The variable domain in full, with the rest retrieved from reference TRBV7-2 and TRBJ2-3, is GAGVSQSPSNKVTEKGKDVELRCDPISGHTALYWYRQSLGQGLEFLIYFQGNSAPDKSGLPSDRFSAERTGGSVSTLTIQRTQQEDSAVYLCASSLDFSTDTQYFGPGTRLTVL.

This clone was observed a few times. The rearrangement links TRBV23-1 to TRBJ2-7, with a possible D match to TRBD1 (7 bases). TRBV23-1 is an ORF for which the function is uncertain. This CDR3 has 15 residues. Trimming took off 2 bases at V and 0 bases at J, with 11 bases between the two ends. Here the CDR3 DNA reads TGCGCCAGCAGTCAAGGGCAGGGGGGCTCCTACGAGCAGTACTTC. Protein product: CASSQGQGGSYEQYF.

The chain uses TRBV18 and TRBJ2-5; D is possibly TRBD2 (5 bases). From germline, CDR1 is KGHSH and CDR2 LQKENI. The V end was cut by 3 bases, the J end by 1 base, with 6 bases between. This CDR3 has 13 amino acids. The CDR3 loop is CASSPSVQETQYF. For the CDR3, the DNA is TGTGCCAGCTCACCTAGCGTCCAAGAGACCCAGTACTTC.

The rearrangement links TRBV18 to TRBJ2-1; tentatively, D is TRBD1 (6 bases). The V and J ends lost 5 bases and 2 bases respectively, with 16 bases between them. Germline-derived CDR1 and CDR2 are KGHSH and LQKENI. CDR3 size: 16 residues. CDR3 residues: CASSSFRGDPYNEQFF. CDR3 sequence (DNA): TGTGCCAGCTCATCTTTCAGGGGAGATCCCTACAATGAGCAGTTCTTC.

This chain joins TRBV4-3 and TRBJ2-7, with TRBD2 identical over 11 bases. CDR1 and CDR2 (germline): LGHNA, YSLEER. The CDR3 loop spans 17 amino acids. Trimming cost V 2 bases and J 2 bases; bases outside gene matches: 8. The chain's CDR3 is CASSQTLTSGTPYEQYF. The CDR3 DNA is TGCGCCAGCAGCCAAACCCTGACTAGCGGGACCCCCTACGAGCAGTACTTC.

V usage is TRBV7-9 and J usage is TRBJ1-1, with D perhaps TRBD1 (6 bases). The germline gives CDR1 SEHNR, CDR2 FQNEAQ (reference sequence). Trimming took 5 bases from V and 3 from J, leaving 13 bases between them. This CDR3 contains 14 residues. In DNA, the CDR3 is TGTGCCAGCAGCCCAGACACAGGGTACACTGAAGCTTTCTTT. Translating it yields CASSPDTGYTEAFF. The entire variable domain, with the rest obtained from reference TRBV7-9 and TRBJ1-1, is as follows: DTGVSQNPRHKITKRGQNVTFRCDPISEHNRLYWYRQTLGQGPEFLTYFQNEAQLEKSRLLSDRFSAERPKGSFSTLEIQRTEQGDSAMYLCASSPDTGYTEAFFGQGTRLTVV.

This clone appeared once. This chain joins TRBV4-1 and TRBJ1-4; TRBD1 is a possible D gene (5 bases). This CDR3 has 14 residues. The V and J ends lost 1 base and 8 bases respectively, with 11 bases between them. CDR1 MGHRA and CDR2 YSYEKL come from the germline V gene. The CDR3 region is CASSQVSRGEKLFF. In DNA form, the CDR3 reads TGCGCCAGCAGCCAAGTCTCAAGGGGAGAAAAACTGTTTTTT.

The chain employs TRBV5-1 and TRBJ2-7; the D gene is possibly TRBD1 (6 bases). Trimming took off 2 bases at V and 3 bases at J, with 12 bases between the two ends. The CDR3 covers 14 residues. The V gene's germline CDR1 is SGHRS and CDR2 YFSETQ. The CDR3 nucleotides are TGCGCCAGCAGCTTCCGGACAGCAAGCTACGAGCAGTACTTC. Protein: CASSFRTASYEQYF.

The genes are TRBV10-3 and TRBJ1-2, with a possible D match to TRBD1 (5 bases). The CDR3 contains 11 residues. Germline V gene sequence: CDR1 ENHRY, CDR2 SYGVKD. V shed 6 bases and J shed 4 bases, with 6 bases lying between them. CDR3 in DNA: TGTGCCATCAGGACAGCCTATGGCTACACCTTC. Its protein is CAIRTAYGYTF.

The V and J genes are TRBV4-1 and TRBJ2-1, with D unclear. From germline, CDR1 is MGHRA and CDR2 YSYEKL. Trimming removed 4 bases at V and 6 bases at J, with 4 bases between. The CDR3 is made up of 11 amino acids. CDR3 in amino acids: CASSLANEQFF. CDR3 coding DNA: TGCGCCAGCAGCCTGGCCAATGAGCAGTTCTTC.

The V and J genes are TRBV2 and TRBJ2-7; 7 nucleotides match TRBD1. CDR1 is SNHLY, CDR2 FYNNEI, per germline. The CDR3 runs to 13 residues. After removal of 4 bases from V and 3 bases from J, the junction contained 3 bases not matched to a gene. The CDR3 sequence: CASSGNRGYEQYF. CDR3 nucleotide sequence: TGTGCCAGCAGTGGCAACAGGGGCTACGAGCAGTACTTC.

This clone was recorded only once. DNA of the CDR3: TGTGCCAGCAGCAAGAAGGGACAGGGGTTCGGTTTACTGTTTTTT. This translates into CASSKKGQGFGLLFF. The chain couples TRBV7-9 to TRBJ1-4; 10 bases match TRBD1. Germline V gene data show CDR1 as SEHNR and CDR2 as FQNEAQ (reference sequence). Trimming took 5 bases from V and 13 from J; bases not matched to a gene: 13. The CDR3 covers 15 residues.

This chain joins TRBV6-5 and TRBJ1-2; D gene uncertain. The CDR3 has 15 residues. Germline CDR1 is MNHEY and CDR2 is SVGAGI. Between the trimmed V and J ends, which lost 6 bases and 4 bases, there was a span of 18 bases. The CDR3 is CASSRYSEGSYGYTF. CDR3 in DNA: TGTGCCAGCAGCCGATACTCAGAGGGATCCTATGGCTACACCTTC.

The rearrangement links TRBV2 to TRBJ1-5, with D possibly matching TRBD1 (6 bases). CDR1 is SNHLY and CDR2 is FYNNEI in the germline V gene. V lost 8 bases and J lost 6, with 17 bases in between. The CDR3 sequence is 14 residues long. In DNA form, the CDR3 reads TGTGCCAGCGCCACGAGGGGAGGGGGTCAGCCCCAGCATTTT. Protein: CASATRGGGQPQHF. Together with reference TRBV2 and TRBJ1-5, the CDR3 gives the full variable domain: EPEVTQTPSHQVTQMGQEVILRCVPISNHLYFYWYRQILGQKVEFLVSFYNNEISEKSEIFDDQFSVERPDGSNFTLKIRSTKLEDSAMYFCASATRGGGQPQHFGDGTRLSIL.